The 8 T cell receptor beta chains reported below all come from one sample, sequenced in a study of T-cell reconstitution after alpha-beta-depleted transplantation in children. TCRbeta library construction was performed incorporating unique molecular identifiers. TCRdb processed the PCR reads anew with MiXCR; each CDR3 protein has one entry. The sample shows some 500,000 distinct CDR3 sequences, around 16% of them seen only once. Sequenced here: PBMCs from the stem cell graft donor, sampled from the stem cell graft. Receptors originate from a human donor who donated a stem cell graft to a child with acute lymphoblastic leukemia.

This clonotype was picked up a small number of times. This chain joins TRBV5-1 and TRBJ2-5; no firm D call. The CDR3 is made up of 14 amino acids. Germline loops: CDR1 SGHRS, CDR2 YFSETQ. The germline V and J ends were trimmed by 4 bases and 4 bases, with 14 bases remaining between them. The chain's CDR3 is CASSPPTRPETQYF. Here the CDR3 DNA reads TGCGCCAGCAGCCCCCCCACTCGACCAGAGACCCAGTACTTC.

The sample holds a few counts of this clonotype. The genes are TRBV4-1 and TRBJ1-1, with TRBD1 as a possible D gene (6 bases). This CDR3 comprises 14 residues. Trimming removed 0 bases at V and 7 bases at J, with 12 bases between. Looked up from germline, CDR1 is MGHRA and CDR2 is YSYEKL. The CDR3 here is CASSQEEDRGEAFF. CDR3 bases: TGCGCCAGCAGCCAAGAAGAGGACAGAGGTGAAGCTTTCTTT.

This clonotype was detected a few times. The J gene is TRBJ1-4, the V gene TRBV6-1; 7 bases are a match to TRBD1. Germline V gene data show CDR1 as MNHNS and CDR2 as SASEGT. The V and J ends lost 6 bases and 0 bases, in that order; junction bases with no gene match: 1. The CDR3 has 14 residues. The CDR3 coding sequence is TGTGCCAGCAGAACAGGGGCAACTAATGAAAAACTGTTTTTT. The encoded protein is CASRTGATNEKLFF.

This clonotype was recorded a few times. V gene TRBV14 combines with J gene TRBJ2-1; possible D gene TRBD2, 6 bases. This CDR3 comprises 20 residues. The V gene's germline CDR1 is SGHDN and CDR2 FVKESK. Trimming took 1 base from V and 2 from J, leaving 24 bases between them. Here the CDR3 reads CASSQAEGFRGLPTYNEQFF. The CDR3 region has the DNA TGTGCCAGCAGCCAAGCGGAGGGATTCCGGGGACTGCCTACCTACAATGAGCAGTTCTTC. The entire variable domain, with the rest obtained from reference TRBV14 and TRBJ2-1, is as follows: EAGVTQFPSHSVIEKGQTVTLRCDPISGHDNLYWYRRVMGKEIKFLLHFVKESKQDESGMPNNRFLAERTGGTYSTLKVQPAELEDSGVYFCASSQAEGFRGLPTYNEQFFGPGTRLTVL.

This chain joins TRBV9 and TRBJ2-1; a weak D match, TRBD2 (6 bases). The germline gives CDR1 SGDLS, CDR2 YYNGEE. Trimming cost V 3 bases and J 2 bases, with 18 bases left between them. The CDR3 has 17 residues. CDR3 region: CASSAEPGTSPYNEQFF. CDR3 in DNA: TGTGCCAGCAGCGCCGAGCCCGGGACTTCGCCCTACAATGAGCAGTTCTTC.

This clonotype was picked up a small number of times. The chain carries TRBV20-1 and TRBJ2-1; TRBD2 might be the D (6 bases). The germline V and J ends were trimmed by 7 bases and 2 bases, with 15 bases remaining between them. This CDR3 region has 14 residues. The V gene's germline CDR1 is DFQATT and CDR2 SNEGSKA (reference sequence). CDR3 amino acids: CSGGGAFTYNEQFF. CDR3 DNA: TGCAGTGGGGGCGGGGCCTTCACCTACAATGAGCAGTTCTTC.

This clonotype turned up a few times. This chain connects TRBV5-1 to TRBJ2-1, with TRBD2 matching 8 bases. The CDR3 contains 17 residues. The V gene's germline CDR1 is SGHRS and CDR2 YFSETQ. Unmatched junction bases numbered 9, after V lost 4 bases and J lost 0 bases. CDR3 DNA sequence: TGCGCCAGCAGCCTGGGGACTAGAGGGAGCTCCTACAATGAGCAGTTCTTC. Amino acid sequence: CASSLGTRGSSYNEQFF.

This clonotype was seen only once. The chain employs TRBV5-1 and TRBJ2-1, with no clear D. From germline, CDR1 is SGHRS and CDR2 YFSETQ. CDR3 length: 19 amino acids. With 3 bases removed from V and 1 base from J, the gap between germline ends came to 23 bases. The CDR3 loop is CASSSKIEGITASYNEQFF. In DNA, the CDR3 is TGCGCCAGCAGCTCGAAGATAGAAGGGATAACTGCATCCTACAATGAGCAGTTCTTC.